This paragraph reports one TCR beta chain. Antigen specificity is unknown. This entry belongs to a study of siplizumab effects on memory and regulatory T cells. Study conclusions and caveats: Alloreactive sequences traceable to unstimulated CD4+ memory cells were significantly reduced by siplizumab. A major contribution to the alloresponse seemed to be made by naive T cells, which seemed more diverse than memory cells. Naive or memory phenotype was unassignable for roughly 80-96% of proliferating CD4+ or CD8+ clones. For siplizumab cultures, the suppressive function of their proliferating Tregs was not confirmed.

Germline loops: CDR1 SEHNR, CDR2 FQNEAQ (reference sequence). V lost 5 bases, J lost 3 bases, and 17 bases lay in between. This CDR3 is built from 15 residues. The method was immunoSEQ multiplex PCR; TCRdb's version includes in-frame clones alone and lacks a portion of them. The sample has more than 90,000 clones, around 90% seen once. Sequencing was carried out using non-Treg CD4+ T cells sorted from blood. This TCR was sampled from a human donor in good health. The rearrangement joins TRBV7-9 to TRBJ2-7; D is ambiguous. In nucleotides, the CDR3 is TGTGCCAGCAGCCTAGGTGCTGGGGAAGGCTACGAGCAGTACTTC. This codes for CASSLGAGEGYEQYF.